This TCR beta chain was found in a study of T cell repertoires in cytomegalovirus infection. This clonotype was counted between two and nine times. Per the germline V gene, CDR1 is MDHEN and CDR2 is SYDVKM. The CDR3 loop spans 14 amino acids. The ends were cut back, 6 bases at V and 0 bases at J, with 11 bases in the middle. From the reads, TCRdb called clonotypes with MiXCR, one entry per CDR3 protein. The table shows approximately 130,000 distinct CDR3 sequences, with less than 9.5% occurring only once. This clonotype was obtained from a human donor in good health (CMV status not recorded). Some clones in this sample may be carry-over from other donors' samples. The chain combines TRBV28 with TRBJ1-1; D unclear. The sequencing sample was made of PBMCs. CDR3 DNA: TGTGCCAGCAGCGACCCCCGGTTGAACACTGAAGCTTTCTTT. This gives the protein CASSDPRLNTEAFF.